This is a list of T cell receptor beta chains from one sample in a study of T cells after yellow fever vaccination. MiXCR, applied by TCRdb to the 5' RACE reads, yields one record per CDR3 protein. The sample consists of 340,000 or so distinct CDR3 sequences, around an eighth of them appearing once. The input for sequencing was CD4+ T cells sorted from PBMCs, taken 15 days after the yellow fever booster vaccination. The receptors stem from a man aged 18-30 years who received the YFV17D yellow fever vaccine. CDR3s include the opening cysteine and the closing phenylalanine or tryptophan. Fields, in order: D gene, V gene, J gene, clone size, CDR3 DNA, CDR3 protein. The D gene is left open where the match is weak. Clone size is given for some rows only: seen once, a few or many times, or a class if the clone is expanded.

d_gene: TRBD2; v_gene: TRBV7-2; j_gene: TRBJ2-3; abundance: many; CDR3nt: TGTGCCAGCAGCCCCTCCCAAGCGGGGGGCACAGATACGCAGTATTTT; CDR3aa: CASSPSQAGGTDTQYF
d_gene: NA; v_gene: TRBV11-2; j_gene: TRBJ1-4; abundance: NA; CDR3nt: TGTGCCAGCAGCCCTAAGGTCACAGGAAGAGAAAAACTGTTTTTT; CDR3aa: CASSPKVTGREKLFF
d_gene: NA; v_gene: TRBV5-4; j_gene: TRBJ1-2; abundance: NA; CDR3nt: TGTGCCAGCAGCTTAGAGATATCCTATGGCTACACCTTC; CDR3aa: CASSLEISYGYTF
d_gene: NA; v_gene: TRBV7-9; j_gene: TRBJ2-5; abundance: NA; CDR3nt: TGTGCCAGCGGACGGTGGCAGGCGGGTCAAGAGACCCAGTACTTC; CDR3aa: CASGRWQAGQETQYF
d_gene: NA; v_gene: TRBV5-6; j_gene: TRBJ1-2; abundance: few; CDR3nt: TGTGCCAGCAGCCGTCGGGAGGACCCATATGGCTACACCTTC; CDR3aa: CASSRREDPYGYTF
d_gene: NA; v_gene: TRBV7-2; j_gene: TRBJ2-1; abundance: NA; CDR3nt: TGTGCCAGCAGCTTGTATAGGGGGGGCTCCTACAATGAGCAGTTCTTC; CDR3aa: CASSLYRGGSYNEQFF
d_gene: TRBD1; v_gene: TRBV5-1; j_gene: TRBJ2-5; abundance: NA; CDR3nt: TGCGCCAGCAGCATCGGACAGGGAAGAGAGACCCAGTACTTC; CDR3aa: CASSIGQGRETQYF
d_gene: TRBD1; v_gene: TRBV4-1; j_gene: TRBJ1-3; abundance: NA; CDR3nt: TGCGCCAGCAGCCCAACCGGGACAGGGGGAAACACCATATATTTT; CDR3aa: CASSPTGTGGNTIYF
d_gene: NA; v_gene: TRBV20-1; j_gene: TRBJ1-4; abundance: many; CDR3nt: TGCAGTGCTAGAGATTCCAGGGGCGCGTATGAAAAACTGTTTTTT; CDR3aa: CSARDSRGAYEKLFF
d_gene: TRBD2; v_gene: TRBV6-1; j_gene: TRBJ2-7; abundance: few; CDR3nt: TGTGCCAGCAGTGAACTAGCGGGGGGGCTCTCTTCCTACGAGCAGTACTTC; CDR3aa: CASSELAGGLSSYEQYF
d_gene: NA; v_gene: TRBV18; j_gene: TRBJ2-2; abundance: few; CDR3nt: TGTGCCAGCTCACCACCGAGTGTGGGGTCCGGGGAGCTGTTTTTT; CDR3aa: CASSPPSVGSGELFF
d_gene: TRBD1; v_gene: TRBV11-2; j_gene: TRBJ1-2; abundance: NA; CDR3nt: TGTGCCAGCAGCACCTCGACAGGGGGCTATGGCTACACCTTC; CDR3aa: CASSTSTGGYGYTF
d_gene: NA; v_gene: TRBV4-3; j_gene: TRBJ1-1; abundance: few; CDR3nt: TGCGCCAGCAGCCAAGGGGGGCCGGGGGGCACTGAAGCTTTCTTT; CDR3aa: CASSQGGPGGTEAFF
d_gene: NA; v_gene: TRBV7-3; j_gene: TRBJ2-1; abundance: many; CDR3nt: TGTGCCAGCAGCTTAAGAGCGGGACATCAGGGGTACAATGAGCAGTTCTTC; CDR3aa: CASSLRAGHQGYNEQFF
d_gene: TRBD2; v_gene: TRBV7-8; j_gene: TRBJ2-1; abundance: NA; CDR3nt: TGTGCCAGCAGCTTTCTCCCTAGCGGGGACAATGAGCAGTTCTTC; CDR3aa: CASSFLPSGDNEQFF
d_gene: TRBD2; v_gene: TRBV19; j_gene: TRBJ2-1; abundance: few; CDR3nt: TGTGCCAGTAGTATAAGCGGGGGATGGACCTACAATGAGCAGTTCTTC; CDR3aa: CASSISGGWTYNEQFF
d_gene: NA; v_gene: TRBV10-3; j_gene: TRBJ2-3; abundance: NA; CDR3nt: TGTGCCATCAGTGCACTGACCGGGTTGGAGGGGGGGCCGGATACGCAGTATTTT; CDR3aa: CAISALTGLEGGPDTQYF
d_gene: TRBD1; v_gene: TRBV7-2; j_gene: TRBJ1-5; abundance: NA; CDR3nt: TGTGCCAGCAGCTCAAGAGCCGGGACAGGGGGAGTTCAGCCCCAGCATTTT; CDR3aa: CASSSRAGTGGVQPQHF
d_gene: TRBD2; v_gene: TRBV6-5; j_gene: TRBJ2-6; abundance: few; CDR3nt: TGTGCCAGCAGTTGGCGGGAGGGGGCCGGGGCCAACGTCCTGACTTTC; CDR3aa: CASSWREGAGANVLTF
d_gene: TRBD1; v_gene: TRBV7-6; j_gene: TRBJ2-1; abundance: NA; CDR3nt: TGTGCCAGCAGTTACACGGACAGGGGGCGCCTTGAGCAGTTCTTC; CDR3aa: CASSYTDRGRLEQFF
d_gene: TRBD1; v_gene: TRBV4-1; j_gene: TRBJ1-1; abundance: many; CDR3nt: TGCGCCAGCAGCCTCCAACAGGGGGCCGAGGTCTTT; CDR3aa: CASSLQQGAEVF
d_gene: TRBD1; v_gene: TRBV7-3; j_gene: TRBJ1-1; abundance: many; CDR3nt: TGTGCCAGCAGCTTACTGGGACAGGGTACCCCTGAAGCTTTCTTT; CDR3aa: CASSLLGQGTPEAFF
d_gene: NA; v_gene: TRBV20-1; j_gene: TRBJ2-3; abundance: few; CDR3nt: TGCAGTGCTAGACCTCCCGGCGGGGGGACAGGAACGCAGTATTTT; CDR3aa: CSARPPGGGTGTQYF
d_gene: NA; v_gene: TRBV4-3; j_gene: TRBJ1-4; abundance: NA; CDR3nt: TGCGCCAGCAGCCAAGAATTCGATGGAGAAAAACTGTTTTTT; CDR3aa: CASSQEFDGEKLFF
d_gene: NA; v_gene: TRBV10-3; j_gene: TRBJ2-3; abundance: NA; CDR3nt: TGTGCCATCAGTGTCCGAGACAACGGGGATACGCAGTATTTT; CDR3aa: CAISVRDNGDTQYF
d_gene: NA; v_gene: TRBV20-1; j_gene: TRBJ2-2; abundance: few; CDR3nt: TGCAGTGCTAGATGGCGGGGGCCCGGGGAGCTGTTTTTT; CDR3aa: CSARWRGPGELFF
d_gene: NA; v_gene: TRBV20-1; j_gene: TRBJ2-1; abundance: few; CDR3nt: TGCAGTGCTAGAGATGCGGACAGAGTATACAATGAGCAGTTCTTC; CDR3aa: CSARDADRVYNEQFF
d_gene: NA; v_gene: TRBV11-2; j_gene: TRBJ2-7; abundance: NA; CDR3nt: TGTGCCAGCAGCTTAGTCGTTGACGAGCAGTACTTC; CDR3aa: CASSLVVDEQYF
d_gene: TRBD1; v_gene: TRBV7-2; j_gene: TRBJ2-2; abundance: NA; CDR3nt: TGTGCCAGCAGCCGGACAGGGATCACCGGGGAGCTGTTTTTT; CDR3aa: CASSRTGITGELFF
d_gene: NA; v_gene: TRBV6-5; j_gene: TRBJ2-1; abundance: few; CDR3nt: TGTGCCAGCAGTTACGGGGGAACAAGGGCCAATGAGCAGTTCTTC; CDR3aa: CASSYGGTRANEQFF
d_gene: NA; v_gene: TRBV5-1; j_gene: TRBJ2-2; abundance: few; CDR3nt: TGCGCCAGCAGCACCACGGCGAACACCGGGGAGCTGTTTTTT; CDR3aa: CASSTTANTGELFF
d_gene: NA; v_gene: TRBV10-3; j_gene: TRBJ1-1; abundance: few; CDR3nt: TGTGCCATCACATTAACGGAGAACACTGAAGCTTTCTTT; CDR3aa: CAITLTENTEAFF
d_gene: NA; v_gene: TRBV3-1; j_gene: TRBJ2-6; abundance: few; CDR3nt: TGTGCCAGCAGCAAAGACTACTCTGGGGCCAACGTCCTGACTTTC; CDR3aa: CASSKDYSGANVLTF
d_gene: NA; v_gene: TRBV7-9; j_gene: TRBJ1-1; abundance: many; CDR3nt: TGTGCCAGCAGCTTAGTGGAGAACACTGAAGCTTTCTTT; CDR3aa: CASSLVENTEAFF
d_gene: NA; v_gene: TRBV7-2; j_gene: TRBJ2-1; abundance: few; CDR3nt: TGTGCCGCGGTGTCCGGTTACAATGAGCAGTTCTTC; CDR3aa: CAAVSGYNEQFF
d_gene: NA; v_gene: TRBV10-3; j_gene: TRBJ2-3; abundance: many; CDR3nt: TGTGCCATCAGTCGTGCAGATACGCAGTATTTT; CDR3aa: CAISRADTQYF
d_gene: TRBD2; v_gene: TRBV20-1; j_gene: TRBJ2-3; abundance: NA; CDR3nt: TGCAGTGCTCTTGGGTCTAGCGGGGGACCAGATACGCAGTATTTT; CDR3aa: CSALGSSGGPDTQYF
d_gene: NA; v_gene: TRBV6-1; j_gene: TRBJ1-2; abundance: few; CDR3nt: TGTGCCAGCAGTGACAGGACATTCAATGGCTACACCTTC; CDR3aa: CASSDRTFNGYTF
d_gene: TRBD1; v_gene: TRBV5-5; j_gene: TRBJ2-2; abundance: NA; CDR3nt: TGTGCCAGCAGGACAGGGGGGTGGACCGGGGAGCTGTTTTTT; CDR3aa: CASRTGGWTGELFF
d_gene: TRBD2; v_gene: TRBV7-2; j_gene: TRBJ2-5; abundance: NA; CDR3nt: TGTGCCAGCAGCCTAAGACTAGCGGGCAAGAGAACCCAGTACTTC; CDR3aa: CASSLRLAGKRTQYF
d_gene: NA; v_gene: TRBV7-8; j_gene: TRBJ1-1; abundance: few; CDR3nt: TGTGCCAGCAGCTTAGAAGGTCCCGGGGGGACTGAAGCTTTCTTT; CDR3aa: CASSLEGPGGTEAFF
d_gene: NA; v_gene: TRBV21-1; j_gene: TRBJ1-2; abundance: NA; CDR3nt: TGTGCCAGCAGCAAAGTTGTGGAGGGGAACTATGGCTACACCTTC; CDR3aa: CASSKVVEGNYGYTF
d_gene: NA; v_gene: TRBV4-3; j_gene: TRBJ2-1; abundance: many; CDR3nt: TGCGCCAGCAGCCAAGGAGGCAGGGCCTACCCAGGAGCGCAGTTCTTC; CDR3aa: CASSQGGRAYPGAQFF
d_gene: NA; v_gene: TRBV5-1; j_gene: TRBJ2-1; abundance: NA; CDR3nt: TGCGCCAGCAGTTATGCAGCGGACTTCTACAATGAGCAGTTCTTC; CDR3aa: CASSYAADFYNEQFF
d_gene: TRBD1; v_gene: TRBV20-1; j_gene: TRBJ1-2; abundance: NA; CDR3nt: TGCAGTGCTAGAGGACAGGGGGCGGATGGCTACACCTTC; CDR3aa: CSARGQGADGYTF
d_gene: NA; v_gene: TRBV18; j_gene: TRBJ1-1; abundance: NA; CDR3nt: TGTGCCAGCTCACCACCGTGGGCCAGGGTGGCGGCTGAAGCTTTCTTT; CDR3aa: CASSPPWARVAAEAFF
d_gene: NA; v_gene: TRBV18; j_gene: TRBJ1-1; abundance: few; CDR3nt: TGTGCCAGCTCACCTCAGCCGGCTCGGAACACTGAAGCTTTCTTT; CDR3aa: CASSPQPARNTEAFF
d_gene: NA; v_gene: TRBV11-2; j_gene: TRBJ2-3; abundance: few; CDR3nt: TGTGCCAGCAGCTTGGGGGCCCGAGGGCCAGATACGCAGTATTTT; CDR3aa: CASSLGARGPDTQYF
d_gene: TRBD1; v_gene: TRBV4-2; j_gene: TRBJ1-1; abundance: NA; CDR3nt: TGTGCCAGCAGCCAGGGACAGGGGGTGGACTACACTGAAGCTTTCTTT; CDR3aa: CASSQGQGVDYTEAFF